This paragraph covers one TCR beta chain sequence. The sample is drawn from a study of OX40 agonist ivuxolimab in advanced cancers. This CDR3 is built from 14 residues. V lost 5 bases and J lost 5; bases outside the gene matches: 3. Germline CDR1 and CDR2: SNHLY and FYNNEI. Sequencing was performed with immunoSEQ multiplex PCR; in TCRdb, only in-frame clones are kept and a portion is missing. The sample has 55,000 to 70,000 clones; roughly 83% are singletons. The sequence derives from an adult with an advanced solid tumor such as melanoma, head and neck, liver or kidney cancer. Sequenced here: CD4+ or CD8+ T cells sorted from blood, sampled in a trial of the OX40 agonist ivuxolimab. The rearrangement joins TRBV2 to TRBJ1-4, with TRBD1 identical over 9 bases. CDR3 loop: CASSKGQGNEKLFF. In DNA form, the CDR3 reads TGTGCCAGCAGTAAGGGACAGGGCAATGAAAAACTGTTTTTT.